This T cell receptor (beta chain) was identified in a study of T cells in tuberculosis. Libraries were prepared by immunoSEQ multiplex PCR; TCRdb keeps only in-frame clonotypes and omits some of them. Of approximately 20,000 clones listed, almost 97% are singletons. Study findings and constraints: Using the GMM-specific repertoire gave around 88% accuracy versus about 70% with motifs.

For this clone: Its specificity is unknown.

Losses at the gene ends were 2 bases for V and 0 bases for J; bases not matched to a gene: 15. In germline, CDR1 is MDHEN, CDR2 SYDVKM. The CDR3 runs to 20 residues. The sample was PBMCs. This chain links TRBV28 with TRBJ2-3; TRBD2 matches 9 bases. The clonotype was recovered from a donor aged 10 to 29 with latent tuberculosis or without tuberculosis infection. For the CDR3, the DNA is TGTGCCAGCAGTTTACCCATGACGGCGGGAGGGCCAACTAGCACAGATACGCAGTATTTT. This translates into CASSLPMTAGGPTSTDTQYF.